This T cell receptor beta chain stems from a study of glioma-infiltrating T cells. Germline V gives CDR1 LNHDA, CDR2 SQIVND (reference sequence). The CDR3 totals 13 residues. Trimming removed 2 bases at V and 8 bases at J, with 12 bases between. Of note for this clonotype: Its antigen is not identified.

Using RNA template, CDR3s of TCR alpha and beta were amplified with iRepertoire arm-PCR. Each CDR3 protein is one row after TCRdb ran MiXCR on the multiplex PCR reads. The table has about 130,000 distinct CDR3 sequences, more than 20% seen once. Study-level findings and limits: Tissue-blood divergence was below expectation in non-neoplastic patients, above in gliomas.

The V and J genes are TRBV19 and TRBJ1-2; TRBD1 might be the D (5 bases). This TCR was sampled from a human donor with low-grade glioma or glioblastoma, undergoing nonglioma brain surgery, or in good health (not recorded which). The sequenced sample was glioma tissue, nonneoplastic brain tissue, or PBMCs (not recorded which). DNA of the CDR3: TGTGCCAGTAGTATATTAGACAGTCCGGGCTACACCTTC. Residues: CASSILDSPGYTF.